This paragraph reports one T cell receptor (beta chain). TCRdb's copy holds only in-frame clones and misses some; the assay was immunoSEQ multiplex PCR. The sample holds some 70,000 clones, 70% to 90% seen once. This sample is drawn from a study of OX40 agonist ivuxolimab in advanced cancers. V lost 6 bases, J lost 4 bases, and 12 bases stayed unmatched. This CDR3 contains 15 residues. Germline assignment: CDR1 SGHAT and CDR2 FQNNGV. The clonotype was recovered from an adult with an advanced solid tumor such as melanoma, head and neck, liver or kidney cancer. The V and J genes are TRBV11-2 and TRBJ2-7, with 7 bases that match TRBD2. This material consisted of CD4+ or CD8+ T cells sorted from blood, taken in a trial of the OX40 agonist ivuxolimab. The CDR3: CASRMMEGGRYEQYF. The CDR3 DNA reads TGTGCCAGCAGAATGATGGAGGGAGGGCGGTACGAGCAGTACTTC.